This section outlines one T cell receptor beta chain sequence together with its context. The clone's antigen remains unknown. Qualities for individual bases were not recorded, and no much larger clone is one base off. The donors were healthy, HIV-negative adults with no recently reported acute infections or vaccinations. Only Caucasian adults living in Nashville, Tennessee, USA were represented among the donors. For unsorted samples, 85 million to 100 million PBMCs were counted, and genomic DNA was extracted using the QIAamp DNA Blood Mini kit. Blood was obtained by leukapheresis, after which PBMCs were separated by Ficoll-Histopaque density gradient centrifugation and cryopreserved in liquid nitrogen vapor phase. Using the deep immunoSEQ assay, TCR CDR3 regions were amplified from genomic DNA by multiplex PCR. Genomic DNA extracted from each cell subset was distributed evenly over all wells of several immunoSEQ 96-well plates, and each plate served as one replicate. Each replicate PCR for unsorted PBMC received around 330 ng genomic DNA, equal to 30,000 to 35,000 T cell genomes. Genomic DNA from unsorted PBMC was sequenced over ten immunoSEQ deep assay plates. Purified libraries were measured with a Qubit 3.0 fluorometer, size-checked on a Bioanalyzer 2100, and measured again with the KAPA Library Quantification kit. Every immunoSEQ 96-well plate was sequenced on a separate single-read 150-cycle Illumina NextSeq 550 flow cell. The authors' pipeline ran thus. Because the immunoSEQ output held only junctional sequences and lacked quality scores, the filtering could not match the filtering applied to full-length reads. Sequences were annotated with PyIR, a Python wrapper for IgBLAST v1.9, and V/J genes and CDR3 were assigned using IMGT germline references. Reads were removed for weak V/J assignments (E-value above 1e-6), missing CDR3, stop codons, out-of-frame junctions, or ambiguous translated residues. V3J clonotypes were defined as sequences sharing an identical inferred V gene, J gene, and CDR3 amino acid sequence. The percentage overlap between two repertoires was calculated by dividing the number of shared unique clonotypes by the size of the smaller repertoire. Repertoire richness was assessed with RTK rarefaction, the Chao1 estimator, and Recon v2.1 estimates of unobserved clonotypes. This is the immuneACCESS table as TCRdb keeps it, with only in-frame sequences that have V and J called. A part of the clones is gone; compared with another copy, unresolved V genes explain less than half, and the rest is unexplained. V and J calls and clone size come straight from that table; D and trimming were deduced from the DNA. Here the sample has fewer than 500,000 clones; over 60% occur a single time. 12% of the sample is taken by the ten largest.

This specimen comes from a study of shared clonotypes between healthy human individuals (dated by TCRdb to the early 2020s). For the wider study: A couple of women and a few men aged 18 to 49 years were included in the cohort. Each donor's leukapheresis produced roughly between roughly 0.85 and 10 billion PBMCs. To estimate repertoire size and how much clonotype sharing occurs between individuals, the study deeply sequenced the blood TCR repertoires of 5 or 6 healthy adults. Different laboratories and diverse techniques were used to prepare libraries and sequence TCR repertoires, to increase sequencing depth and limit assay-specific biases. On the study overall, not on this receptor specifically: Pairwise subsampling led to the expectation that sequencing depth would affect the degree of clonotype sharing among donors. The small number of donors limited the genetic and exposure-history diversity represented. Sampling was restricted to blood, and TCR repertoires in tissues likely differ from the TCR repertoires found in blood.

After removal of 4 bases from V and 0 bases from J, the junction retains 10 bases not matched to a gene. The CDR3 sequence holds 17 residues, the cysteine and phenylalanine included. Only the CDR3 DNA is retained, 51 bases long and in frame from the first base. From a lookup of the germline V gene, CDR1 and CDR2 are SGHRS and YFSETQ. The source material was PBMCs. This clonotype was sampled from a woman in her 40s in good health. Some clones in this sample may be carry-over from other donors' samples. The chain joins TRBV5-1 to TRBJ2-1, with 7 bases aligning to TRBD1. The DNA is as follows: TGCGCCAGCAGCGTCGTTCCACAGGGGAGCTCCTACAATGAGCAGTTCTTC. It codes for CASSVVPQGSSYNEQFF.